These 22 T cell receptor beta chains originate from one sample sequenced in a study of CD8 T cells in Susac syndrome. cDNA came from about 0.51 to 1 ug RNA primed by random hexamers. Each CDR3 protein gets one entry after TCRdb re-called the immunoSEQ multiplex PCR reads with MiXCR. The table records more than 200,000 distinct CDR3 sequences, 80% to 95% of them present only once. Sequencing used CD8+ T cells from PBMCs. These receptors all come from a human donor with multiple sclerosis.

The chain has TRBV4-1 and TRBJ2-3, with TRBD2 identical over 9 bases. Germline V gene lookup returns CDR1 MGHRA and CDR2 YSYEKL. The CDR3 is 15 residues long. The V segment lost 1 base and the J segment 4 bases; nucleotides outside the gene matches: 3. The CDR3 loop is CASSQVSGGPDTQYF. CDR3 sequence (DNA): TGCGCCAGCAGCCAAGTTAGCGGGGGTCCAGATACGCAGTATTTT.

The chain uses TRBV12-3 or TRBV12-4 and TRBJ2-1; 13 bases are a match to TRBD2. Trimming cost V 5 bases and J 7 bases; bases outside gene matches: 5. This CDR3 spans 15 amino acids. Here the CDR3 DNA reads TGTGCCAGCAGTACTCCGGGACTAGCGGGAAATGAGCAGTTCTTC. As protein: CASSTPGLAGNEQFF.

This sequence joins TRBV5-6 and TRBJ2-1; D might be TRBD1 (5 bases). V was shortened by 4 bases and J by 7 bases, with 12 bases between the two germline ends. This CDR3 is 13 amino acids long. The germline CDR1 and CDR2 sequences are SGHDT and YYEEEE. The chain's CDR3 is CASSRVQGNEQFF. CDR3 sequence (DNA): TGTGCCAGCAGCCGCGTCCAGGGTAATGAGCAGTTCTTC.

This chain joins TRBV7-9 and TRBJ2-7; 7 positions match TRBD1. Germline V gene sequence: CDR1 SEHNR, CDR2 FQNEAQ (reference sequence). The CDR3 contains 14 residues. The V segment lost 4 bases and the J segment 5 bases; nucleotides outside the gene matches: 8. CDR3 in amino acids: CASSSAPGGDEQYF. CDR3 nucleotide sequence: TGTGCCAGCAGCTCCGCACCAGGGGGTGACGAGCAGTACTTC.

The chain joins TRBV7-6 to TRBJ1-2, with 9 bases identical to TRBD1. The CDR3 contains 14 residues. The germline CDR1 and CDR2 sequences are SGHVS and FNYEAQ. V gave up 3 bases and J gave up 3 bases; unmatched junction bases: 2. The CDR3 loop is CASSFGQGYYGYTF. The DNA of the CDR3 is TGTGCCAGCAGCTTTGGACAGGGGTACTATGGCTACACCTTC. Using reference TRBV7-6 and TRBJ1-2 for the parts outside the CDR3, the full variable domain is GAGVSQSPRYKVTKRGQDVALRCDPISGHVSLYWYRQALGQGPEFLTYFNYEAQQDKSGLPNDRFSAERPEGSISTLTIQRTEQRDSAMYRCASSFGQGYYGYTFGSGTRLTVV.

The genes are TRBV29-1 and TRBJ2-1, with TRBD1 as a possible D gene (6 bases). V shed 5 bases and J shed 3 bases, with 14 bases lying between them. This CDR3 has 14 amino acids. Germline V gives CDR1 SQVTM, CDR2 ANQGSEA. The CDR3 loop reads CSVQGLDSYNEQFF. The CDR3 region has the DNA TGCAGCGTTCAGGGGTTAGATAGCTACAATGAGCAGTTCTTC.

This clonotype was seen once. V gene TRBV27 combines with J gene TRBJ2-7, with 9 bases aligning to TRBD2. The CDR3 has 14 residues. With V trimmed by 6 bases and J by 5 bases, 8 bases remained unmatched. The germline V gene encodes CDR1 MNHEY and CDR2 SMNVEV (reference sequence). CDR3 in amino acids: CASRAGLALDEQYF. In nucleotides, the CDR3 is TGTGCCAGCAGAGCTGGACTAGCGTTAGACGAGCAGTACTTC.

CDR3 DNA: TGCGCCAGCAGCCAGGGATATGAGCAGTTCTTC. Translation: CASSQGYEQFF. V usage is TRBV4-1 and J usage is TRBJ2-1; D is uncertain. Deletions cut 3 bases from V and 8 bases from J, with 5 bases between. The CDR3 runs to 11 residues. Looked up from germline, CDR1 is MGHRA and CDR2 is YSYEKL.

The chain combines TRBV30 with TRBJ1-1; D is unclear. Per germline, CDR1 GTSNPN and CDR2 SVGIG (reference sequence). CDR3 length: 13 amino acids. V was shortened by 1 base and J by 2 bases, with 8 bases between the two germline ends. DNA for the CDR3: TGTGCCTGGAGTGAGGGTAGAAACACTGAAGCTTTCTTT. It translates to CAWSEGRNTEAFF.

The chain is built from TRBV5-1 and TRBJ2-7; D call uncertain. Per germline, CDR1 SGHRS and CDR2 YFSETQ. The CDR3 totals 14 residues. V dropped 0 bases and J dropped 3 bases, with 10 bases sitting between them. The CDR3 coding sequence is TGCGCCAGCAGCTTGGGGAGTTCCCACTACGAGCAGTACTTC. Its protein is CASSLGSSHYEQYF. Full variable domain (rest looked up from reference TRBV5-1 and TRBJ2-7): KAGVTQTPRYLIKTRGQQVTLSCSPISGHRSVSWYQQTPGQGLQFLFEYFSETQRNKGNFPGRFSGRQFSNSRSEMNVSTLELGDSALYLCASSLGSSHYEQYFGPGTRLTVT.

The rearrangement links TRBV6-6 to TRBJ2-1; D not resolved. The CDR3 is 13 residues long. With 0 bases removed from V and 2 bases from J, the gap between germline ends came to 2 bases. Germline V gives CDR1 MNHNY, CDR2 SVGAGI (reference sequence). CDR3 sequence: CASSYSAYNEQFF. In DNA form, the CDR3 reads TGTGCCAGCAGTTACTCGGCCTACAATGAGCAGTTCTTC.

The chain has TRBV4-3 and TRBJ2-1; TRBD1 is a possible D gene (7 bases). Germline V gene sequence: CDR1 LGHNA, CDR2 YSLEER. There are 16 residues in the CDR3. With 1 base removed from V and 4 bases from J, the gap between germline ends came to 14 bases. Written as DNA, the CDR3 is TGCGCCAGCAGCCAAGCTGGGGGGACAGCGTACAATGAGCAGTTCTTC. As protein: CASSQAGGTAYNEQFF.

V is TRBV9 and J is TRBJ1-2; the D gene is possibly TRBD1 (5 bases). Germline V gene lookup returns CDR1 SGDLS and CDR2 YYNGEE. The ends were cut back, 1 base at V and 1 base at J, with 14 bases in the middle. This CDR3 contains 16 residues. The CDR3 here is CASSVNRHVDNYGYTF. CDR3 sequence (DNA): TGTGCCAGCAGCGTAAACAGGCACGTCGATAACTATGGCTACACCTTC.

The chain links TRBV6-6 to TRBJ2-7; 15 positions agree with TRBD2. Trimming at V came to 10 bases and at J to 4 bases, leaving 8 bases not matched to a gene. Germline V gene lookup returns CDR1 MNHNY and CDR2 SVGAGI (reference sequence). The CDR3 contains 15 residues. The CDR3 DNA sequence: TGTGCCACGGTCGGACTAGCGGGAGGGGGATACGAGCAGTACTTC. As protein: CATVGLAGGGYEQYF.

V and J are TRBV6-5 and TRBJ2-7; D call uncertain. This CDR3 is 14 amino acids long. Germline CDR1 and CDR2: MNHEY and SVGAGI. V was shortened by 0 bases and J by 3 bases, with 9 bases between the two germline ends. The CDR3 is CASSYSKQSYEQYF. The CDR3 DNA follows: TGTGCCAGCAGTTACTCGAAACAGAGCTACGAGCAGTACTTC.

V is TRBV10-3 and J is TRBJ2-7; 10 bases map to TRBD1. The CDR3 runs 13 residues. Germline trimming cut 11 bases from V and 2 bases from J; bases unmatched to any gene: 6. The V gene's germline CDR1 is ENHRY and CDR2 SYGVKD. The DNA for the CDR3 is TGTGCCTCCCGGGACAGGGGTCCCTACGAGCAGTACTTC. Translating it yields CASRDRGPYEQYF.

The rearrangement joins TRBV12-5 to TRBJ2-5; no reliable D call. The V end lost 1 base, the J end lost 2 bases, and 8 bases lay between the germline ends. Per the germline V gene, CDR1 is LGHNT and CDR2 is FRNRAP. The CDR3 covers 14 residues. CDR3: CASGLGAPQETQYF. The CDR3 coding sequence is TGTGCTAGTGGTTTGGGAGCGCCTCAAGAGACCCAGTACTTC.

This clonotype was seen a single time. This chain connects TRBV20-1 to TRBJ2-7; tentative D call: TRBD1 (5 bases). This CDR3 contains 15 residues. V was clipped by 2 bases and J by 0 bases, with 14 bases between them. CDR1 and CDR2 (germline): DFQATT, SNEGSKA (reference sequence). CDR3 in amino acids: CSARPRQYLSYEQYF. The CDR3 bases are TGCAGTGCTAGACCCCGACAGTATCTCTCCTACGAGCAGTACTTC.

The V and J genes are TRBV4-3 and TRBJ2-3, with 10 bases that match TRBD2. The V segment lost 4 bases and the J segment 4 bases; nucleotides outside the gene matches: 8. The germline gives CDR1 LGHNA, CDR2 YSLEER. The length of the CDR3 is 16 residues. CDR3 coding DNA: TGCGCCAGCAGCCTCAATCCTAGCGGGGGATCAGATACGCAGTATTTT. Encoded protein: CASSLNPSGGSDTQYF.

Written as DNA, the CDR3 is TGTGCCAGCATTCTTGCCGGGACTAGCGGGAGGGCCCTTGAGCAGTTCTTC. This translates into CASILAGTSGRALEQFF. The V and J genes are TRBV2 and TRBJ2-1; 16 positions agree with TRBD2. This CDR3 comprises 17 residues. The V gene's germline CDR1 is SNHLY and CDR2 FYNNEI. The V gene end was trimmed by 7 bases and the J gene end by 9 bases; junction bases not matched to a gene: 12.

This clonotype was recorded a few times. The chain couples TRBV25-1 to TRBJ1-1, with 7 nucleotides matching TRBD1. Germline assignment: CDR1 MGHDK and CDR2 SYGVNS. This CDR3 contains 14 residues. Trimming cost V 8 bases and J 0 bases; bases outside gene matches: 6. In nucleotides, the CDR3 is TGTGCCAGCCGACCGGGACAGCTGAACACTGAAGCTTTCTTT. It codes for CASRPGQLNTEAFF.

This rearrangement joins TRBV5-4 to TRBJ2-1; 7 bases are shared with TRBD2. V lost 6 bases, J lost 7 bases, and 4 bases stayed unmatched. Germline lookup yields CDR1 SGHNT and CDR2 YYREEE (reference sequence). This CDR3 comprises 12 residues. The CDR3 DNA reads TGTGCCAGCACCCGGGGGGTTAATGAGCAGTTCTTC. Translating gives CASTRGVNEQFF.